This is a list of T cell receptor beta chains from one sample in a study of OX40 agonist ivuxolimab in advanced cancers. Generated by immunoSEQ multiplex PCR, the TCRdb table keeps only in-frame clones and is missing some. The sample consists of about 64,000 clones, roughly 87% of them appearing once. Sequencing was performed on CD4+ or CD8+ T cells sorted from blood, taken in a trial of the OX40 agonist ivuxolimab. The receptors stem from an adult with an advanced solid tumor such as melanoma, head and neck, liver or kidney cancer. Both conserved end residues are part of each CDR3. The order of the fields is CDR3 length, J gene, V gene, D gene, CDR3 protein. The D gene is left open where the match is weak.

>14|TRBJ2-3|TRBV4-3|-
CASSQSRGTDTQYF
>11|TRBJ1-4|TRBV7-2|-
CASSFHEKLFF
>13|TRBJ1-1|TRBV30|-
CAWEGQIGTEAFF
>16|TRBJ2-3|TRBV28|-
CASSDPGRQLRSTQYF
>11|TRBJ1-2|TRBV5-4|-
CASSLGVRYTF
>16|TRBJ1-5|TRBV18|-
CASSPPDNLGNQPQHF
>15|TRBJ2-2|TRBV19|TRBD1
CASSIQGAETGELFF
>18|TRBJ2-2|TRBV13|-
CASSRDLRGARNTGELFF
>15|TRBJ2-2|TRBV27|-
CASQSGNSYAGELFF
>18|TRBJ2-1|TRBV7-6|-
CASSLGGRLTDLYNEQFF
>16|TRBJ1-5|TRBV2|-
CASSEQGGMGNQPQHF